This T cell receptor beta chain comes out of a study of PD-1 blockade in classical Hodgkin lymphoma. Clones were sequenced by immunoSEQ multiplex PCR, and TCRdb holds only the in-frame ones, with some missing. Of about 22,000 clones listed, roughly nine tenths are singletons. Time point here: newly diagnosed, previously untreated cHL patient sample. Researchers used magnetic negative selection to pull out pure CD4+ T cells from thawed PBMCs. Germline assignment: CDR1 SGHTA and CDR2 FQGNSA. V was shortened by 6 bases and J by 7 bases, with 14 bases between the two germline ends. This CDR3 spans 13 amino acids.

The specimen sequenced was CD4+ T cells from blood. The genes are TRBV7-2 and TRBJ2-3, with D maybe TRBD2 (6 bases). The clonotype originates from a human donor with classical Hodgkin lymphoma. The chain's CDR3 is CASSSTRINTQYF. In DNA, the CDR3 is TGTGCCAGCAGTTCGACTAGAATAAATACGCAGTATTTT. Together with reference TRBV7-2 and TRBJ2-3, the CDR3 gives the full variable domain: GAGVSQSPSNKVTEKGKDVELRCDPISGHTALYWYRQSLGQGLEFLIYFQGNSAPDKSGLPSDRFSAERTGGSVSTLTIQRTQQEDSAVYLCASSSTRINTQYFGPGTRLTVL.